The 30 T cell receptor beta chains below come from one sample, sequenced in a study of T cells after yellow fever vaccination. TCRdb reanalysed the 5' RACE reads using MiXCR and keeps one entry per CDR3 protein. The repertoire holds some 220,000 distinct CDR3 sequences, with more than 3% as singletons. The sequencing here drew on CD4+ T cells sorted from PBMCs, taken 10 days after the yellow fever booster vaccination. The receptors stem from a man aged 18 to 35 who received the YFV17D yellow fever vaccine.

This clonotype has a count of ten or more. The chain employs TRBV7-2 and TRBJ1-4; D is unclear. The V end was cut by 1 base, the J end by 3 bases, with 3 bases between. This CDR3 spans 13 amino acids. Germline V gene lookup returns CDR1 SGHTA and CDR2 FQGNSA. CDR3 amino acids: CASSLVSNEKLFF. The CDR3 DNA reads TGTGCCAGCAGCTTAGTTTCTAATGAAAAACTGTTTTTT.

CDR3: CSAQTGRHHYNSPLHF. The CDR3 DNA follows: TGCAGTGCCCAGACAGGTCGTCACCATTATAATTCACCCCTCCACTTT. The gene calls are TRBV20-1 and TRBJ1-6; tentatively, D is TRBD1 (6 bases). The CDR3 runs 16 residues. Germline values: CDR1 DFQATT, CDR2 SNEGSKA (reference sequence). V shed 6 bases and J shed 4 bases, with 19 bases lying between them.

Ten or more counts support this clonotype. The genes are TRBV7-9 and TRBJ2-4, with D perhaps matching TRBD2 (5 bases). The CDR3 runs to 17 residues. Germline lookup yields CDR1 SEHNR and CDR2 FQNEAQ (reference sequence). The V end lost 5 bases, the J end lost 0 bases, and 17 bases lay between the germline ends. CDR3 loop: CASSDFAGNIAKNIQYF. The DNA of the CDR3 is TGTGCCAGCAGCGACTTCGCCGGGAACATAGCCAAAAACATTCAGTACTTC. Full variable domain (rest looked up from reference TRBV7-9 and TRBJ2-4): DTGVSQNPRHKITKRGQNVTFRCDPISEHNRLYWYRQTLGQGPEFLTYFQNEAQLEKSRLLSDRFSAERPKGSFSTLEIQRTEQGDSAMYLCASSDFAGNIAKNIQYFGAGTRLSVL.

This clonotype was detected many times. V and J are TRBV15 and TRBJ2-7; unclear D gene. Trimming pared 1 base from V and 7 bases from J, leaving 8 bases between. Per the germline V gene, CDR1 is LNHNV and CDR2 is YYDKDF (reference sequence). This CDR3 is built from 12 residues. CDR3 DNA: TGTGCCACCAGCAGAGGGTCAGGAGAGCAGTACGTC. Residues: CATSRGSGEQYV.

The rearrangement joins TRBV27 to TRBJ2-6, with D hard to call. CDR1 is MNHEY and CDR2 is SMNVEV in the germline V gene (reference sequence). Trimming left V 3 bases short and J 0 bases short, with 15 bases between. This CDR3 contains 18 residues. The CDR3: CASSFGRKLYSGANVLTF. The CDR3 coding sequence is TGTGCCAGCAGTTTCGGACGGAAACTGTACTCTGGGGCCAACGTCCTGACTTTC.

This clonotype was seen only a few times. The chain recombines TRBV20-1 with TRBJ1-5; D remains unclear. This CDR3 has 12 amino acids. V lost 6 bases, J lost 3 bases, and 9 bases lay in between. Germline CDR1 and CDR2: DFQATT and SNEGSKA (reference sequence). The CDR3 here is CSAGSPNQPQHF. The DNA for the CDR3 is TGCAGTGCCGGGAGTCCCAATCAGCCCCAGCATTTT.

The chain has TRBV20-1 and TRBJ2-7, with D possibly being TRBD1 (6 bases). This CDR3 has 12 residues. Germline lookup yields CDR1 DFQATT and CDR2 SNEGSKA (reference sequence). The V end was cut by 2 bases, the J end by 3 bases, with 8 bases between. The CDR3 DNA is TGCAGTGCTAGAACAGGGAACTACGAGCAGTACGTC. It specifies CSARTGNYEQYV.

This clonotype was picked up many times. The rearrangement links TRBV5-1 to TRBJ1-6; 9 nucleotides align to TRBD1. With V trimmed by 3 bases and J by 9 bases, 7 bases remained unmatched. Germline-derived CDR1 and CDR2 are SGHRS and YFSETQ. The CDR3 extends over 15 amino acids. The chain's CDR3 is CASSSEGQGFSPLHF. As DNA, the CDR3 is TGCGCCAGCAGCTCAGAGGGACAGGGTTTTTCACCCCTCCACTTT.

In its sample, this clonotype was seen a few times. The gene calls are TRBV20-1 and TRBJ1-1; no clear D gene. This CDR3 contains 14 residues. Trimming removed 3 bases from V and 5 bases from J, with 16 bases in between. Germline assignment: CDR1 DFQATT and CDR2 SNEGSKA (reference sequence). In DNA, the CDR3 is TGCAGTGCTAGGGCCACCCCCCAGAAGACTGAAGCTTTCTTT. It translates to CSARATPQKTEAFF.

This clonotype was seen at least ten times. V gene TRBV11-3 combines with J gene TRBJ2-3; perhaps D is TRBD1 or TRBD2 (5 bases each). The germline CDR1 and CDR2 sequences are SGHNT and YENEEA. This CDR3 comprises 13 residues. V lost 3 bases and J lost 15, with 19 bases in between. CDR3 sequence (DNA): TGTGCCAGCAGCTTTAACTCCCCGGGGCCGATTTATTTT. Residues: CASSFNSPGPIYF.

This clonotype was observed many times. One end of the junction is discordant with germline, which a read error may explain. V is TRBV20-1 and J is TRBJ1-1; TRBD1 agrees at 7 bases. Germline values: CDR1 DFQATT, CDR2 SNEGSKA (reference sequence). The CDR3 loop spans 14 amino acids. The CDR3 loop is CSAYRGAGNTEVFF. CDR3 coding DNA: TGCAGTGCCTACAGGGGCGCCGGGAACACTGAAGTTTTCTTT.

This clonotype has ten or more counts. J is TRBJ1-6 and V is TRBV15; D is ambiguous. V lost 0 bases, J lost 10 bases, and 4 bases lay in between. Germline CDR1 is LNHNV and CDR2 is YYDKDF (reference sequence). The CDR3 is 12 residues long. Written as DNA, the CDR3 is TGTGCCACCAGCAGAGAAAACTCACCCCTCCACTTT. Translation gives CATSRENSPLHF.

The chain links TRBV5-6 to TRBJ2-4; perhaps TRBD1 as D (5 bases). The germline gives CDR1 SGHDT, CDR2 YYEEEE. The V end was cut by 0 bases, the J end by 6 bases, with 13 bases between. The CDR3 is 15 residues long. The CDR3 spells CASSLGSGFPNIQYF. In DNA, the CDR3 is TGTGCCAGCAGCTTGGGTTCAGGGTTCCCAAACATTCAGTACTTC.

This clonotype was picked up many times. The chain combines TRBV6-6 with TRBJ1-5; a weak D match, TRBD1 (6 bases). In germline, CDR1 is MNHNY, CDR2 SVGAGI (reference sequence). The length of the CDR3 is 14 residues. V was clipped by 6 bases and J by 4 bases, with 13 bases between them. The CDR3 nucleotides read TGTGCCAGCAGCCCCGGGACAACGAATCAGCCCCAGCATTTT. The encoded protein is CASSPGTTNQPQHF.

This clonotype was seen a few times. V is TRBV20-1 and J is TRBJ2-1, with 9 bases aligning to TRBD1. CDR3 length equals 14 residues. Germline assignment: CDR1 DFQATT and CDR2 SNEGSKA (reference sequence). CDR3 DNA: TGCAGCCCCTACCGACAGGGGGGGGTCTATGAGCAGTTCTTC. Protein: CSPYRQGGVYEQFF.

This clonotype appeared many times. This chain joins TRBV5-1 and TRBJ2-5, with D tentatively TRBD1 (5 bases). Trimming removed 2 bases at V and 14 bases at J, with 19 bases between. The CDR3 is made up of 13 amino acids. Germline CDR1 and CDR2: SGHRS and YFSETQ. The CDR3 reads CASSLSQGAVSYF. As DNA, the CDR3 is TGCGCCAGCAGCTTATCGCAGGGCGCGGTATCTTACTTC.

This clonotype was picked up many times. This chain links TRBV4-3 with TRBJ2-3; 10 nucleotides align to TRBD2. This CDR3 has 17 residues. CDR1 is LGHNA and CDR2 is YSLEER in the germline V gene. V dropped 0 bases and J dropped 0; count of bases not matched to a gene: 3. The CDR3 loop is CASSQDLAGASTDTQYF. In nucleotides, the CDR3 is TGCGCCAGCAGCCAAGATCTAGCGGGGGCCAGCACAGATACGCAGTATTTT.

This clonotype was seen a handful of times. This chain connects TRBV6-6 to TRBJ2-7, with 7 bases aligning to TRBD1. The V segment lost 10 bases and the J segment 2 bases; nucleotides outside the gene matches: 5. CDR3 length equals 12 residues. The germline gives CDR1 MNHNY, CDR2 SVGAGI (reference sequence). Here the CDR3 reads CATRGQTYEQYV. In DNA, the CDR3 is TGTGCCACCAGGGGACAGACCTACGAGCAGTACGTC.

In this sample, this clonotype turned up a few times. This chain links TRBV7-8 with TRBJ2-1, with D unclear. V was cut by 5 bases and J by 3 bases, with 14 bases left in between. This CDR3 contains 15 residues. The germline CDR1 and CDR2 sequences are SGHVS and FQNEAQ. The CDR3 protein is CASSNRTSYYNEQFF. DNA for the CDR3: TGTGCCAGCAGCAATAGGACGAGCTACTACAATGAGCAGTTCTTC. Looking up the rest from reference TRBV7-8 and TRBJ2-1 gives the full variable domain: GAGVSQSPRYKVAKRGQDVALRCDPISGHVSLFWYQQALGQGPEFLTYFQNEAQLDKSGLPSDRFFAERPEGSVSTLKIQRTQQEDSAVYLCASSNRTSYYNEQFFGPGTRLTVL.

This clonotype was picked up many times. This rearrangement joins TRBV7-2 to TRBJ2-7, with 7 bases aligning to TRBD1. The CDR3 is 15 amino acids. CDR1 and CDR2 (germline): SGHTA, FQGNSA. Trimming took 1 base from V and 3 from J; bases not matched to a gene: 6. The CDR3 here is CASSLGVTGIYEQYV. CDR3 bases: TGTGCCAGCAGCTTAGGGGTGACAGGGATCTACGAGCAGTACGTC.

This sequence joins TRBV5-4 and TRBJ2-1; D perhaps matches TRBD2 (5 bases). Looked up from germline, CDR1 is SGHNT and CDR2 is YYREEE (reference sequence). V lost 2 bases to trimming and J lost 9 bases, with 18 bases between them. This CDR3 has 15 residues. The CDR3 is CASSFYLGHRGEQFF. Here the CDR3 DNA reads TGTGCCAGCAGCTTTTATTTGGGCCACCGGGGTGAGCAGTTCTTC.

In this sample, this clonotype turned up a few times. The chain combines TRBV12-3 or TRBV12-4 with TRBJ1-1; D might be TRBD1 (5 bases). V dropped 6 bases and J dropped 4 bases, with 6 bases sitting between them. CDR3 length: 11 amino acids. In DNA form, the CDR3 reads TGTGCCAGCAGGGGGGTCACTGAAGCTTTCTTT. Amino acids: CASRGVTEAFF.

The sample holds a few counts of this clonotype. The J gene is TRBJ1-5, the V gene TRBV19; D possibly corresponds to TRBD1 (6 bases). The length of the CDR3 is 15 residues. V was shortened by 7 bases and J by 0 bases, with 13 bases between the two germline ends. Germline V gene lookup returns CDR1 LNHDA and CDR2 SQIVND (reference sequence). The DNA for the CDR3 is TGTGCCAGTAATAGACAGGAGGATAGCAATCAGCCCCAGCATTTT. This encodes CASNRQEDSNQPQHF.

This clonotype has ten or more counts. V is TRBV4-1 and J is TRBJ2-7, with D tentatively TRBD1 or TRBD2 (5 bases each). V shed 4 bases and J shed 2 bases, with 18 bases lying between them. The CDR3 contains 16 residues. Per the germline V gene, CDR1 is MGHRA and CDR2 is YSYEKL. The CDR3 bases are TGCGCCAGCAGCCGATACCAGACAGAGGGCACCTACGAGCAGTACTTC. Amino acids: CASSRYQTEGTYEQYF.

V is TRBV7-3 and J is TRBJ2-1; 8 bases match TRBD1. V dropped 6 bases and J dropped 10; count of bases not matched to a gene: 11. Germline values: CDR1 SGHTA, CDR2 FQGTGA. The CDR3 extends over 14 amino acids. CDR3 residues: CASRRDRGGGEQFF. CDR3 nucleotides: TGTGCCAGCAGGCGTGACAGGGGTGGCGGCGAGCAGTTCTTC.

In its sample, this clonotype was seen a few times. J is TRBJ2-3 and V is TRBV3-1, with D tentatively TRBD1 (6 bases). The V gene lost 1 base and the J gene lost 1 base, with 21 bases spanning the gap. The CDR3 consists of 19 residues. The V gene's germline CDR1 is LGHDT and CDR2 YNNKEL (reference sequence). In nucleotides, the CDR3 is TGTGCCAGCAGCCAAGTCCCTGGGCAGGGGCCGTCCGGCACAGATACGCAGTATTTT. Its protein is CASSQVPGQGPSGTDTQYF.

The gene calls are TRBV12-3 or TRBV12-4 and TRBJ1-2; D unclear. There are 12 residues in the CDR3. Trimming shortened V by 3 bases and J by 4 bases, and 6 bases separated the two germline ends. The CDR3 spells CASSFNSYGYTF. The CDR3 nucleotides are TGTGCCAGCAGTTTTAACAGCTATGGCTACACCTTC.

In its sample, this clonotype was seen a few times. The rearrangement uses TRBV18 and TRBJ1-1; D might be TRBD1 (6 bases). Trimming stripped 1 base from V and 6 bases from J, with 12 bases between. Germline CDR1 KGHSH, CDR2 LQKENI. CDR3 length equals 14 residues. The CDR3: CASSPLNGGPEAFF. DNA for the CDR3: TGTGCCAGCTCACCACTAAACGGGGGGCCTGAAGCTTTCTTT.

This clonotype was seen repeatedly, ten times or more. The chain recombines TRBV5-1 with TRBJ2-7; tentatively, D is TRBD1 (6 bases). Trimming took 3 bases from V and 3 from J, leaving 16 bases between them. CDR1 is SGHRS, CDR2 YFSETQ, per germline. This CDR3 is built from 15 residues. The CDR3 coding sequence is TGCGCCAGCAGCTGGGACACCACGTCATACTACGAGCAGTACTTC. Translated, it gives CASSWDTTSYYEQYF.

This clonotype was seen repeatedly, ten times or more. The gene calls are TRBV7-9 and TRBJ2-5, with 8 positions matching TRBD2. V dropped 5 bases and J dropped 4; count of bases not matched to a gene: 3. This CDR3 has 13 residues. Germline assignment: CDR1 SEHNR and CDR2 FQNEAQ (reference sequence). The CDR3 DNA is TGTGCCAGCAGCCAGACTAGCGTAGAGACCCAGTACTTC. Translating gives CASSQTSVETQYF.